The 2 T cell receptor beta chains below were found in one sample sequenced in a study of response to subunit inactivated influenza vaccine. Using its own MiXCR run on the RT-PCR reads, TCRdb lists one record per CDR3 protein. The data show 550,000 to 800,000 distinct CDR3 sequences, 15% to 19% seen once. The sequences come from PBMCs from blood, collected approximately 13 days after vaccination. The receptors shown here come from a man between 45 and 60 years old who received an inactivated influenza vaccine.

The chain uses TRBV2 and TRBJ2-5, with TRBD2 matching over 16 bases. Germline CDR1 and CDR2: SNHLY and FYNNEI. CDR3 length: 19 amino acids. Trimming removed 4 bases from V and 1 base from J; junction bases left unmatched: 9. The CDR3 sequence is CASSGGTSGRARFQETQYF. The CDR3 region has the DNA TGTGCCAGCAGTGGAGGGACTAGCGGGAGGGCCCGTTTCCAAGAGACCCAGTACTTC.

The V and J genes are TRBV13 and TRBJ2-1; 9 nucleotides match TRBD2. V was pared by 3 bases and J by 10 bases, with 10 bases of the junction left unmatched. Looked up from germline, CDR1 is PRHDT and CDR2 is FYEKMQ (reference sequence). The CDR3 runs 15 residues. The CDR3 bases are TGTGCCAGCAGCTTGACGCCGGGACTAGCAGCCGAGCAGTTCTTC. It specifies CASSLTPGLAAEQFF.